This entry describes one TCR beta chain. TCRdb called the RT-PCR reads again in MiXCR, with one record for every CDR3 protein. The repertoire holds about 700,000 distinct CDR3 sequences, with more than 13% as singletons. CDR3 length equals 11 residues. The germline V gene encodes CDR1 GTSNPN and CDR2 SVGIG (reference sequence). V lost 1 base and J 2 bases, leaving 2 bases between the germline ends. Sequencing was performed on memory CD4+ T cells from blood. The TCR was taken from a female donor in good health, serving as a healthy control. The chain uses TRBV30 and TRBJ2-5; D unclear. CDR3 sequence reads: CAWSAQETQYF. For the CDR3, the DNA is TGTGCCTGGAGTGCTCAAGAGACCCAGTACTTC.